This T cell receptor beta chain was recovered during a study of control samples from healthy donors and cancer patients. Profiled with immunoSEQ multiplex PCR; TCRdb holds only in-frame clones, not every one. The repertoire holds 35,000 to 40,000 clones, with 65% to 85% as singletons. Germline V gene lookup returns CDR1 MGHRA and CDR2 YSYEKL. Trimming took 1 base from V and 0 from J, leaving 9 bases between them. The CDR3 extends over 15 amino acids. The chain employs TRBV4-1 and TRBJ1-2; tentative D call: TRBD1 (5 bases). Sequenced material: PBMCs. The receptor was isolated from an older woman with lung cancer. The CDR3 coding sequence is TGCGCCAGCAGCCAAGCGGCGACAGCTAACTATGGCTACACCTTC. It yields the protein CASSQAATANYGYTF.